This T cell receptor (beta chain) was identified during a study of CD8 T cells in Susac syndrome. Study outcomes and limitations: Susac-specific public clones were found in total CD8+ and CD8+ TEMRA repertoires, numbering under 20 and five, respectively.

To note about this clonotype: Its antigen is currently unknown.

The diagnostic criteria were recently defined, and patients with Susac syndrome met them for definite or probable disease. RNA totalling roughly 0.5 to 1 ug underwent reverse transcription with random hexamers. Across 54 Vbeta and 13 Jbeta, TCR beta CDR3 was amplified with immunoSEQ multiplex PCR. TCRdb itself ran the immunoSEQ multiplex PCR reads through MiXCR, one entry per CDR3 protein. Of some 110,000 distinct CDR3 sequences listed, 90% to 95% are singletons. CDR1 LNHDA and CDR2 SQIVND come from the germline V gene (reference sequence). The length of the CDR3 is 16 residues. Trimming removed 4 bases at V and 0 bases at J, with 15 bases between.

The receptor's source is a human donor with Susac syndrome. J is TRBJ1-1 and V is TRBV19; weak D call: TRBD1 (6 bases). The sample consisted of CD8+ T cells from PBMCs. The CDR3 loop reads CASSTSRTALNTEAFF. As DNA, the CDR3 is TGTGCCAGTAGTACCTCGAGGACAGCCCTGAACACTGAAGCTTTCTTT.